This entry is about one TCR beta chain. The sample belongs to a study of blood T cell repertoires in COVID-19. Study information: Whether acute or convalescent, the COVID-19 samples came from the United States, Italy and Spain.

Authors' methods: Quantification of nucleated cells was approximated via reference gene primer amplification. The method was immunoSEQ multiplex PCR; TCRdb's version includes in-frame clones alone and lacks a portion of them. For V, J and clone size, that table is used; D and trimming come from the DNA. The sample contains tens of thousands of clones, 70% to 90% of which appear only once. Germline V gene data show CDR1 as SGHTA and CDR2 as FQGNSA. The CDR3 contains 15 residues. The trim removed 4 bases at V and 2 bases at J, leaving 6 bases unmatched. The specimen was peripheral blood. This rearrangement joins TRBV7-2 to TRBJ2-7; TRBD2 matches 9 bases. This receptor was taken from a man between 60 and 70 years old with COVID-19, enrolled during active disease. The CDR3 spells CASSSWTSETYEQYF. CDR3 sequence (DNA): TGTGCCAGCAGCTCCTGGACTAGCGAAACCTACGAGCAGTACTTC.